This TCR beta chain was captured in a study of technical replicates of blood from a handful of donors. Sequencing used immunoSEQ multiplex PCR; TCRdb keeps in-frame clones, though not all of them. The top ten clones hold under 0.3% of a sample with about 75,000 clones, around 97% of them seen once. CDR3 length equals 15 residues. V shed 5 bases and J 0 bases; nucleotides not matched to a gene: 1. Per the germline V gene, CDR1 is SGHTA and CDR2 is FQGTGA. The sequence derives from a human donor in good health. The rearrangement joins TRBV7-3 to TRBJ2-1, with TRBD2 matching 10 bases. The sequenced material came from T cells isolated from PBMCs. The chain's CDR3 is CASSASGSSYNEQFF. The DNA for the CDR3 is TGTGCCAGCAGCGCTAGCGGGAGCTCCTACAATGAGCAGTTCTTC.